The 13 T cell receptor beta chains below come from one sample, sequenced in a study of T cell changes during pregnancy in multiple sclerosis. The assay was immunoSEQ multiplex PCR, and TCRdb's table has in-frame clones only and misses some. The table lists 75,000 to 100,000 clones, roughly 92% of them singletons. The sample here was peripheral blood, taken after pregnancy. The receptors stem from a female donor with multiple sclerosis, enrolled in a pregnancy study.

The genes are TRBV6-5 and TRBJ2-7, with 9 positions matching TRBD1. There are 15 residues in the CDR3. Trimming took 2 bases from V and 1 from J; bases not matched to a gene: 3. The germline CDR1 and CDR2 sequences are MNHEY and SVGAGI. The CDR3 coding sequence is TGTGCCAGCAGTTACGCGGGGACAGGGTCCTACGAGCAGTACTTC. Translation: CASSYAGTGSYEQYF.

The chain links TRBV6-1 to TRBJ1-5; no clear D. Germline CDR1 and CDR2: MNHNS and SASEGT. There are 11 residues in the CDR3. Trimming cost V 2 bases and J 9 bases, with 5 bases left between them. The CDR3 sequence is CASSESRPQHF. The CDR3 region has the DNA TGTGCCAGCAGTGAATCCCGGCCCCAGCATTTT.

The chain couples TRBV28 to TRBJ2-7; 7 bases fit TRBD1. CDR1 and CDR2 (germline): MDHEN, SYDVKM. The ends lost 7 bases at V and 0 bases at J; junction bases unmatched: 12. CDR3 length: 16 residues. CDR3: CASKQGGSSSSYEQYF. The CDR3 region has the DNA TGTGCCAGCAAGCAAGGGGGCAGCTCTAGCTCCTACGAGCAGTACTTC.

The chain joins TRBV10-1 to TRBJ2-7; 7 nucleotides match TRBD2. The CDR3 loop spans 14 amino acids. Germline V gives CDR1 WNHNN, CDR2 SYGVQD (reference sequence). The V segment lost 6 bases and the J segment 0 bases; nucleotides outside the gene matches: 5. The chain's CDR3 is CASSHGGGSYEQYF. CDR3 DNA sequence: TGCGCCAGCAGCCATGGGGGGGGCTCCTACGAGCAGTACTTC.

CDR3 nucleotides: TGTGCCAGCAGCCCGAAGCGCGGAGAGACGGATACGCAGTATTTT. Encoded protein: CASSPKRGETDTQYF. The chain couples TRBV7-9 to TRBJ2-3, with D uncertain. The CDR3 is 15 amino acids. CDR1 is SEHNR and CDR2 is FQNEAQ in the germline V gene (reference sequence). V was cut by 5 bases and J by 6 bases, with 18 bases left in between.

This chain connects TRBV4-2 to TRBJ2-1; 9 bases map to TRBD2. The germline gives CDR1 LGHNA, CDR2 YNFKEQ. This CDR3 region has 15 residues. Losses at the gene ends were 2 bases for V and 4 bases for J; bases not matched to a gene: 3. CDR3 in amino acids: CASSQLAGIYNEQFF. The CDR3 DNA reads as TGTGCCAGCAGCCAACTAGCGGGGATATACAATGAGCAGTTCTTC.

This chain uses TRBV19 with TRBJ1-5; a weak D match, TRBD1 (6 bases). CDR1 is LNHDA and CDR2 is SQIVND in the germline V gene (reference sequence). V lost 5 bases and J lost 2, with 16 bases in between. The CDR3 is 16 amino acids. CDR3 loop: CASSPIRSGGNQPQHF. CDR3 bases: TGTGCCAGTAGTCCCATAAGGTCAGGGGGCAATCAGCCCCAGCATTTT.

The chain links TRBV5-1 to TRBJ2-1; 7 bases are shared with TRBD2. This CDR3 contains 17 residues. The germline V gene encodes CDR1 SGHRS and CDR2 YFSETQ. V shed 2 bases, J shed 2 bases, and the junction held 10 bases outside the gene matches. The CDR3 loop is CASSFQTASGAYNEQFF. The CDR3 bases are TGCGCCAGCAGCTTTCAAACCGCAAGCGGGGCCTACAATGAGCAGTTCTTC.

CDR3 protein: CASRLVRGLETEAFF. CDR3 coding DNA: TGCGCCAGCAGATTAGTCAGGGGGCTGGAGACTGAAGCTTTCTTT. The V call is TRBV4-3, the J call TRBJ1-1; TRBD1 matches 8 bases. This CDR3 spans 15 amino acids. Germline values: CDR1 LGHNA, CDR2 YSLEER. J was trimmed by 5 bases and V by 6 bases; bases with no gene match: 11.

The chain couples TRBV6-1 to TRBJ2-7; TRBD2 matches 7 bases. J lost 3 bases, V lost 6 bases, and 8 bases had no gene match. Looked up from germline, CDR1 is MNHNS and CDR2 is SASEGT. There are 14 residues in the CDR3. The CDR3 loop reads CASRPTSAFYEQYF. Written as DNA, the CDR3 is TGTGCCAGCAGGCCAACTAGCGCGTTCTACGAGCAGTACTTC.

This chain uses TRBV7-6 with TRBJ2-3; 7 nucleotides align to TRBD2. The CDR3 covers 15 residues. Germline values: CDR1 SGHVS, CDR2 FNYEAQ. Trimming removed 6 bases from V and 2 bases from J; junction bases left unmatched: 8. The CDR3 region has the DNA TGTGCCAGCAGTGAAAGCAGCGGGACCACAGATACGCAGTATTTT. As protein: CASSESSGTTDTQYF.

The chain is built from TRBV11-2 and TRBJ1-1, with D uncertain. Trimming took off 0 bases at V and 5 bases at J, with 10 bases between the two ends. Germline values: CDR1 SGHAT, CDR2 FQNNGV. This CDR3 comprises 14 residues. CDR3 amino acids: CASSLEQTGTEAFF. CDR3 coding DNA: TGTGCCAGCAGCTTAGAGCAAACGGGGACTGAAGCTTTCTTT.

This chain's CDR3 is CASSAGTGVWYGYTF. CDR3 nucleotide sequence: TGTGCCAGTAGTGCAGGGACAGGCGTCTGGTACGGCTACACCTTC. V gene TRBV19 combines with J gene TRBJ1-2; 8 bases match TRBD1. Unmatched junction bases numbered 13, after V lost 5 bases and J lost 8 bases. Per the germline V gene, CDR1 is LNHDA and CDR2 is SQIVND (reference sequence). The CDR3 is 15 amino acids.